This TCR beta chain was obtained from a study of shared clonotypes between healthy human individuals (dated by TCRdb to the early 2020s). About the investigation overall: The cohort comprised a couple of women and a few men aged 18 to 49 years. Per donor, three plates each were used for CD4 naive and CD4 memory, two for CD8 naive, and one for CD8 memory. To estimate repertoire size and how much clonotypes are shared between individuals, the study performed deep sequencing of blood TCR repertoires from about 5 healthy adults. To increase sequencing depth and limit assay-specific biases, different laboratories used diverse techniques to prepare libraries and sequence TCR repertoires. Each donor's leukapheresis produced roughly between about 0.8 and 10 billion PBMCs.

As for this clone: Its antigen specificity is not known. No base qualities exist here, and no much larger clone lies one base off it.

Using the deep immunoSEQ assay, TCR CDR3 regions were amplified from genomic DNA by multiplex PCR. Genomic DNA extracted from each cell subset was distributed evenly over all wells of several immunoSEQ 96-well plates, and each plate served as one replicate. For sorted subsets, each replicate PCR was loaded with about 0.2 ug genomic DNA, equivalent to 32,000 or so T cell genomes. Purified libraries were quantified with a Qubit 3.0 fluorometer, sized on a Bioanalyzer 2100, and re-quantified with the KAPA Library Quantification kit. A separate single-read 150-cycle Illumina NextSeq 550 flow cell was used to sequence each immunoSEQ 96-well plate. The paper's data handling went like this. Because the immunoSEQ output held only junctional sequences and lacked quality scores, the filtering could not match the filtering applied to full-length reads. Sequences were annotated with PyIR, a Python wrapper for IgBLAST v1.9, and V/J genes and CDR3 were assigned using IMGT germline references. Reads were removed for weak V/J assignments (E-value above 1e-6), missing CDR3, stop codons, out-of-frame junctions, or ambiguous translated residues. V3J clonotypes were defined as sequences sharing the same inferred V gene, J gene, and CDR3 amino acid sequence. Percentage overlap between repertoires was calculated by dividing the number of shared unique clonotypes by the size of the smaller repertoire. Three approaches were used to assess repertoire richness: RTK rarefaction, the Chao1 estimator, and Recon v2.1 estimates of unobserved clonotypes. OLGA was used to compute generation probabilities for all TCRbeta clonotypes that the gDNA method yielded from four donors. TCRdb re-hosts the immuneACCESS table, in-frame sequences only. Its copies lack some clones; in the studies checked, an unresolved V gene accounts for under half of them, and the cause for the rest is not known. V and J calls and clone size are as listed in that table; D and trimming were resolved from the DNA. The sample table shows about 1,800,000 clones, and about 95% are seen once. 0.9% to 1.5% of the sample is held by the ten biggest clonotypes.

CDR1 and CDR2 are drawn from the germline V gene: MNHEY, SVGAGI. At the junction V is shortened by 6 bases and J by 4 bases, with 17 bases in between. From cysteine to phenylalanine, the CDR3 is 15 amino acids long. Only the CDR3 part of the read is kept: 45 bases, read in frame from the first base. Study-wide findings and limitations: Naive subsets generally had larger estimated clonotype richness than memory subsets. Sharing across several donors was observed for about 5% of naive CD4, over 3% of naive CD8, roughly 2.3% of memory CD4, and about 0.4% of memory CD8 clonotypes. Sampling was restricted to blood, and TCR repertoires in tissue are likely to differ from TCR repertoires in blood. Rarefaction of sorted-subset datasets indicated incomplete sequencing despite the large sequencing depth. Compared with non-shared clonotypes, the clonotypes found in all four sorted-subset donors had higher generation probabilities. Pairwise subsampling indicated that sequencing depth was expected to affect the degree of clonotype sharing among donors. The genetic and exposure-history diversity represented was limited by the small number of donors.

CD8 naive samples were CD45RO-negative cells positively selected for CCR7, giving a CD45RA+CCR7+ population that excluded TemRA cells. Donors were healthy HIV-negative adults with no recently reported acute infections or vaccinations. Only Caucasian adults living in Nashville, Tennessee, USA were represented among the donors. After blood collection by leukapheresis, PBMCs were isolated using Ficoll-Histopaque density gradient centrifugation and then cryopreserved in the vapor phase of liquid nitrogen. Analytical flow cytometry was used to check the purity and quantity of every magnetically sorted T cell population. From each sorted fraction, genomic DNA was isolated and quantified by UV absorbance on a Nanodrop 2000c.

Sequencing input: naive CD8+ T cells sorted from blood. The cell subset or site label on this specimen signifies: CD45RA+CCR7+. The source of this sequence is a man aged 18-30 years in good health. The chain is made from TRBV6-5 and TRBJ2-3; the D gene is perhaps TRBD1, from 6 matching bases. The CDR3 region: CASRLTGEGPDTQYF. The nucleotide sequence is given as TGTGCCAGCAGATTGACAGGAGAGGGTCCAGATACGCAGTATTTT.